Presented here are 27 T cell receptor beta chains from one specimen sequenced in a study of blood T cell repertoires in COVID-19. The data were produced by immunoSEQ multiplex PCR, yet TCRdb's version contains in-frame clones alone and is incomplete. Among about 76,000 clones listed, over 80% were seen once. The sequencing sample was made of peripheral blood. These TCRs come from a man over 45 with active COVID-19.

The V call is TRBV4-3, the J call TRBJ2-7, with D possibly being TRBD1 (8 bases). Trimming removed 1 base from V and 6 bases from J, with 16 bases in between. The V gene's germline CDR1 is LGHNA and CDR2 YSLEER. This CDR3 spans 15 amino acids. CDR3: CASSQAKYRGGEQYF. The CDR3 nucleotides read TGCGCCAGCAGCCAAGCAAAGTACAGGGGGGGCGAGCAGTACTTC.

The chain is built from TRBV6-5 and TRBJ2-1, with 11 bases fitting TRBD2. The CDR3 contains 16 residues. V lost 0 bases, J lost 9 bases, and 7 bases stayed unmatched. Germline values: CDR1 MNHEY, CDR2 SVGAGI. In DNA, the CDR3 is TGTGCCAGCAGTTACTCGAGACTAGCGGGAAGTCCTGAGCAGTTCTTC. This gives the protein CASSYSRLAGSPEQFF.

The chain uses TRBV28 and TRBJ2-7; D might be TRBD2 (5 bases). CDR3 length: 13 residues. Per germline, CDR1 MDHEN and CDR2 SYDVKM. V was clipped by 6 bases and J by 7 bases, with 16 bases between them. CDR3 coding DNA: TGTGCCAGCAGACCAGACCGGACGGGGGAGCAGTACTTC. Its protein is CASRPDRTGEQYF.

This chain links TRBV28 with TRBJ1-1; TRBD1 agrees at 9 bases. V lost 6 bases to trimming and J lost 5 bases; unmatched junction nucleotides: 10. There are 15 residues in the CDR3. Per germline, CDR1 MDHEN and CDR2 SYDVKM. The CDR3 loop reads CASSLSQQGATEAFF. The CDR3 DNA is TGTGCCAGCAGCTTGAGCCAACAGGGGGCAACTGAAGCTTTCTTT.

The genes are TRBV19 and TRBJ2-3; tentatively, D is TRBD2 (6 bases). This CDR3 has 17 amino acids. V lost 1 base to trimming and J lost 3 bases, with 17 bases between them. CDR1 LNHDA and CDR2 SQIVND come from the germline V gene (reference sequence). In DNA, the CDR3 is TGTGCCAGTAGTATAGGGTTGGAGGGGCCCTGGACAGATACGCAGTATTTT. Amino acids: CASSIGLEGPWTDTQYF.

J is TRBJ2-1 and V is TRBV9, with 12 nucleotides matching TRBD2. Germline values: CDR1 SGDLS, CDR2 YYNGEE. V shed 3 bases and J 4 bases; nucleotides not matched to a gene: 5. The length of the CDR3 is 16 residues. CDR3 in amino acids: CASSGGLAGLYNEQFF. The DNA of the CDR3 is TGTGCCAGCAGCGGAGGACTAGCGGGGTTGTACAATGAGCAGTTCTTC.

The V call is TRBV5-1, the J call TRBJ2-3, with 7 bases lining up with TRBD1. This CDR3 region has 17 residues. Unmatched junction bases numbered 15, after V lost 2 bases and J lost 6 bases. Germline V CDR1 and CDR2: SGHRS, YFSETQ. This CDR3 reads CASSLDSTRDRADTQYF. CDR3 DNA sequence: TGCGCCAGCAGCTTAGATTCGACACGAGACAGGGCGGATACGCAGTATTTT.

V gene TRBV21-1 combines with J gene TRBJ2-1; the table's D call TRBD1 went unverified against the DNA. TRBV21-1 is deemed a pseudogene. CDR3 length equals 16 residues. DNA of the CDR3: TGTGCCAGCAGCACCACACGCTTGGGGGCGGGCGGGGAGCAGTTCTTC. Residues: CASSTTRLGAGGEQFF.

The CDR3: CASTSTGQGNTEAFF. The CDR3 DNA follows: TGTGCCAGTACATCGACGGGACAGGGAAACACTGAAGCTTTCTTT. The gene calls are TRBV28 and TRBJ1-1; 9 nucleotides line up with TRBD1. V lost 9 bases to trimming and J lost 2 bases; unmatched junction nucleotides: 10. The CDR3 is 15 amino acids. Germline V gene lookup returns CDR1 MDHEN and CDR2 SYDVKM.

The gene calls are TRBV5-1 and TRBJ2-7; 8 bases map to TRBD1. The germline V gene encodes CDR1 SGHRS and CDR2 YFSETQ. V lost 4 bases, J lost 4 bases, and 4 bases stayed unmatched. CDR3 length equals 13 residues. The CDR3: CASSPDRGYEQYF. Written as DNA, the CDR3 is TGCGCCAGCAGCCCTGACAGGGGTTACGAGCAGTACTTC.

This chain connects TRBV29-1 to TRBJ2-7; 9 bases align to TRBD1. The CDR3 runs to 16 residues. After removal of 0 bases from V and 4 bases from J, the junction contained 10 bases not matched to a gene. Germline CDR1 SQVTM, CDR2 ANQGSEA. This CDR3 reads CSVEDADRGFAYEQYF. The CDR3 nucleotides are TGCAGCGTTGAAGATGCGGACAGGGGTTTTGCGTACGAGCAGTACTTC.

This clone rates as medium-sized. The CDR3 loop reads CASSQDGDTGANVLTF. Written as DNA, the CDR3 is TGTGCCAGCAGCCAAGATGGGGACACTGGGGCCAACGTCCTGACTTTC. This rearrangement joins TRBV4-2 to TRBJ2-6; weak D call: TRBD1 (6 bases). Trimming pared 0 bases from V and 2 bases from J, leaving 8 bases between. CDR1 is LGHNA and CDR2 is YNFKEQ in the germline V gene. This CDR3 has 16 amino acids.

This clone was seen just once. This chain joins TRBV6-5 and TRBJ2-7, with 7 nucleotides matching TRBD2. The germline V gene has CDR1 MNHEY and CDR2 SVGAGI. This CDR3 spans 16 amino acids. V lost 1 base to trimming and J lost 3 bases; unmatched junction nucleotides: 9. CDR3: CASSYWGGAPGYEQYF. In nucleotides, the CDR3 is TGTGCCAGCAGTTACTGGGGAGGGGCGCCGGGCTACGAGCAGTACTTC.

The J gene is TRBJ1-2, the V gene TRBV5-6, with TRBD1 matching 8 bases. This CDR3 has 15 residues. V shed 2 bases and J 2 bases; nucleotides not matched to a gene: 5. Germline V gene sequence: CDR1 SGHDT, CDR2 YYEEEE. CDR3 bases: TGTGCCAGCAGCTTCCGGGACAGGAGAAACTATGGCTACACCTTC. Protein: CASSFRDRRNYGYTF.

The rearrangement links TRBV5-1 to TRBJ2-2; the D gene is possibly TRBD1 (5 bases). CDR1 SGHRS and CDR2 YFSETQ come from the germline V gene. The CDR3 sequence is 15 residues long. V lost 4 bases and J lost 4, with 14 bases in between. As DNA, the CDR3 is TGCGCCAGCAGCGTCACGTGGGGCGGCACCGGGGAGCTGTTTTTT. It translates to CASSVTWGGTGELFF.

CDR3 in amino acids: CASSYSGTTQETQYF. The CDR3 DNA follows: TGCGCCAGCAGCTACTCCGGGACAACGCAAGAGACCCAGTACTTC. The chain has TRBV5-1 and TRBJ2-5, with D tentatively TRBD1 (6 bases). The CDR3 consists of 15 residues. The V and J ends lost 3 bases and 2 bases respectively, with 14 bases between them. Germline V gene data show CDR1 as SGHRS and CDR2 as YFSETQ.

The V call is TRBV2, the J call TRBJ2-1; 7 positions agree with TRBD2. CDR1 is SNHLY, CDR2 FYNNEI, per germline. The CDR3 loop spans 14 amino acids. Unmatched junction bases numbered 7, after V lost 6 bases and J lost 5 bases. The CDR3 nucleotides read TGTGCCAGCAGCGGACTAGTAAACGACAATGAGCAGTTCTTC. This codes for CASSGLVNDNEQFF.

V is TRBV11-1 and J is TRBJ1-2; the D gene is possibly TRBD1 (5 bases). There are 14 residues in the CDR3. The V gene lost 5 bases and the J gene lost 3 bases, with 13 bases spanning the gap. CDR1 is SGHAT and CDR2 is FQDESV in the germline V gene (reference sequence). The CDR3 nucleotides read TGTGCCAGCAGCCCTTCCCCCAGGGACTATGGCTACACCTTC. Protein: CASSPSPRDYGYTF.

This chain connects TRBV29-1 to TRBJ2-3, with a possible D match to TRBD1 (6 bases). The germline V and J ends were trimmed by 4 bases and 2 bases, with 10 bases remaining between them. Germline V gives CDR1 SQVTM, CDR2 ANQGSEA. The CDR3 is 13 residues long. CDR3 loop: CSVAGALTDTQYF. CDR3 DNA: TGCAGCGTTGCAGGGGCCCTCACAGATACGCAGTATTTT.

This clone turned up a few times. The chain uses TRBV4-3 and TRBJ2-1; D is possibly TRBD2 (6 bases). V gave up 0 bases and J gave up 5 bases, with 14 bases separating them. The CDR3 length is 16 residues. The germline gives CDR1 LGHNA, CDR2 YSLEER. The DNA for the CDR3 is TGCGCCAGCAGCCAAGATTCCCGCGGGAAAAACAATGAGCAGTTCTTC. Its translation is CASSQDSRGKNNEQFF.

As DNA, the CDR3 is TGTGCCAGTAGTATCGGGGCTTCAGGGGCAAACATTCAGTACTTC. Its protein is CASSIGASGANIQYF. This chain uses TRBV19 with TRBJ2-4; maybe TRBD1 (6 bases). The CDR3 is made up of 15 amino acids. The V and J ends lost 3 bases and 6 bases respectively, with 15 bases between them. Germline V gene lookup returns CDR1 LNHDA and CDR2 SQIVND (reference sequence).

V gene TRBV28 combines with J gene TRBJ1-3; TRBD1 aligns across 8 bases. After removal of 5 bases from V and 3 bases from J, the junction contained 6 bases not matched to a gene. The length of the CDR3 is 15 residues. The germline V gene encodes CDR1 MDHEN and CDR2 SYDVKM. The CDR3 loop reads CASSPGTGYGNTIYF. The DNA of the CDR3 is TGTGCCAGCAGTCCCGGGACAGGTTATGGAAACACCATATATTTT. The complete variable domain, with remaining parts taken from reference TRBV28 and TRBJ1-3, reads DVKVTQSSRYLVKRTGEKVFLECVQDMDHENMFWYRQDPGLGLRLIYFSYDVKMKEKGDIPEGYSVSREKKERFSLILESASTNQTSMYLCASSPGTGYGNTIYFGEGSWLTVV.

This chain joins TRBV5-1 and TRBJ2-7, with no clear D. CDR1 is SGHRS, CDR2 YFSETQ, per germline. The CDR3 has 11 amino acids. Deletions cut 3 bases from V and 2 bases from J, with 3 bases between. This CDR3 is CASSSAYEQYF. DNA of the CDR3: TGCGCCAGCAGCTCTGCCTACGAGCAGTACTTC.

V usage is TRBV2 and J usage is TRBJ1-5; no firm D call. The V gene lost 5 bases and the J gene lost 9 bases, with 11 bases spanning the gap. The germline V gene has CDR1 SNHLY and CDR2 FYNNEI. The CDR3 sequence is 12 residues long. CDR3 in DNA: TGTGCCAGCAGTCCATTAAGCTTGCCCCAGCATTTT. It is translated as CASSPLSLPQHF.

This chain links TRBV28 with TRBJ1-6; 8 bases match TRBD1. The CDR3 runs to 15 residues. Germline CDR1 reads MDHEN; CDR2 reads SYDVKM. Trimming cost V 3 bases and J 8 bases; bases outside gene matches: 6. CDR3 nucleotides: TGTGCCAGCAGTTTGTCGACAGGGGTATATTCACCCCTCCACTTT. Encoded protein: CASSLSTGVYSPLHF.

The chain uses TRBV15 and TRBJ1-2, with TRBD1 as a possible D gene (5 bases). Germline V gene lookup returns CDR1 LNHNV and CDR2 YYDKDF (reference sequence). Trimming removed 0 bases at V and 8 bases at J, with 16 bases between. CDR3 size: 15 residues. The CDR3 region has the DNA TGTGCCACCAGCAGAGATAGGACAACCTCCCTGGGCTACACCTTC. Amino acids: CATSRDRTTSLGYTF.

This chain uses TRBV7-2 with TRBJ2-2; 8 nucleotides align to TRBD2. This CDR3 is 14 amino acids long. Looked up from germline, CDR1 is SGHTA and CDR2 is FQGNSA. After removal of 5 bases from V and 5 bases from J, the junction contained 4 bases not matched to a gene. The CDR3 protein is CASSDKRGTGELFF. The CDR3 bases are TGTGCCAGCAGCGACAAGCGGGGGACCGGGGAGCTGTTTTTT.